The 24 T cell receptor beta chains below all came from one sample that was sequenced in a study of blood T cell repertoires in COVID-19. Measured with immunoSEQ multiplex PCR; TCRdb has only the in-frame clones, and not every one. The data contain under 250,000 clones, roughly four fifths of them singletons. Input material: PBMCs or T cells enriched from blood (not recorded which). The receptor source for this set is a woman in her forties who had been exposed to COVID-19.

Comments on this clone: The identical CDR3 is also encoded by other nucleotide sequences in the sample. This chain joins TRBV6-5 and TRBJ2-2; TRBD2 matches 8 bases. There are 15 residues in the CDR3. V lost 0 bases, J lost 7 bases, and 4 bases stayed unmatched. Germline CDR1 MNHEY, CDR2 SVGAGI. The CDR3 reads CASSYSTGGIGELFF. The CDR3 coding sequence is TGTGCCAGCAGTTACTCGACGGGGGGGATCGGGGAGCTGTTTTTT.

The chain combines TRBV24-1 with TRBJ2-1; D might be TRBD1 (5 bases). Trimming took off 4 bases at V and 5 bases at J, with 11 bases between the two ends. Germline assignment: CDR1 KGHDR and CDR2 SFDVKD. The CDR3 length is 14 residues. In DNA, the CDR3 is TGTGCCACCAGTGACTCAGGGTCAGACAATGAGCAGTTCTTC. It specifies CATSDSGSDNEQFF.

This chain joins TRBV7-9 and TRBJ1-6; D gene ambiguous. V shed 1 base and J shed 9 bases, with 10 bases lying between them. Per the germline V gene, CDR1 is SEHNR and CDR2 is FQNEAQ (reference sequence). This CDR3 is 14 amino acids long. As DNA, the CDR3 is TGTGCCAGCAGCTTAGTAGGCGGGAGTTCACCCCTCCACTTT. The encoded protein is CASSLVGGSSPLHF.

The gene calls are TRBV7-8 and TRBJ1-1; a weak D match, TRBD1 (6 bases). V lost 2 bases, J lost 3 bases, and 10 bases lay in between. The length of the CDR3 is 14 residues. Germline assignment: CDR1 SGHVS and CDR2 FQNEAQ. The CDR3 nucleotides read TGTGCCAGCAGCTTATACAGGGTGGACACTGAAGCTTTCTTT. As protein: CASSLYRVDTEAFF.

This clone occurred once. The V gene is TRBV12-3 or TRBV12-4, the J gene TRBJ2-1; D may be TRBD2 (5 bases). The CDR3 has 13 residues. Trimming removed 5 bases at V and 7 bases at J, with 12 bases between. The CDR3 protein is CASSTGEGNEQFF. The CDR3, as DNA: TGTGCCAGCAGTACCGGGGAAGGGAATGAGCAGTTCTTC.

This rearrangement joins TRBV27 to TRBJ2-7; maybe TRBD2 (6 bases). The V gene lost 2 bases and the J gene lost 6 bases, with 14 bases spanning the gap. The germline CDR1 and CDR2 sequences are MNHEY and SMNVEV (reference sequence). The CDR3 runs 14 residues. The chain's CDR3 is CASSLNGGLIEQYF. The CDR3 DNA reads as TGTGCCAGCAGTTTAAACGGAGGGTTAATCGAGCAGTACTTC.

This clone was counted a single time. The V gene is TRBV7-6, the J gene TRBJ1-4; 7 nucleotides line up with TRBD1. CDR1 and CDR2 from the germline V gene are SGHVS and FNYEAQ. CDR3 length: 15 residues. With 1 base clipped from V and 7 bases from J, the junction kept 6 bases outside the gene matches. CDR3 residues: CASSLEGQSGEKLFF. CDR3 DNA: TGTGCCAGCAGCTTAGAGGGACAGTCAGGTGAAAAACTGTTTTTT.

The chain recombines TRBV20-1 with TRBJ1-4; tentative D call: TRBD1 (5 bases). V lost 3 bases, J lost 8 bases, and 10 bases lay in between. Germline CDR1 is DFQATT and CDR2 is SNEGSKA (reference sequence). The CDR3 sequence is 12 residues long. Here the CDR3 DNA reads TGCAGTGCTAGTGTTTGGGGCGAAAAACTGTTTTTT. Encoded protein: CSASVWGEKLFF.

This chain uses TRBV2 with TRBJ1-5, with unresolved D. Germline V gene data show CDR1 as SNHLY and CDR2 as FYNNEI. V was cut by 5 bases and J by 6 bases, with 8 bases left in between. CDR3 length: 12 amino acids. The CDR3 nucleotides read TGTGCCAGCAGTCAGGCTGGTCAGCCCCAGCATTTT. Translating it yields CASSQAGQPQHF.

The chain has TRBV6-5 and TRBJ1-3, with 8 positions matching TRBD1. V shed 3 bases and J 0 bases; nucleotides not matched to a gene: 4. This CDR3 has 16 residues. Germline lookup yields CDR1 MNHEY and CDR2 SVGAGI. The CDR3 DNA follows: TGTGCCAGCAGTTATGAGGGGACAGGCTCTGGAAACACCATATATTTT. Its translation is CASSYEGTGSGNTIYF.

CDR3 nucleotide sequence: TGTGCCTGCCCTACGCCACCGGACAGGGGCACAGATACGCAGTATTTT. Translation gives CACPTPPDRGTDTQYF. This sequence joins TRBV30 and TRBJ2-3; 8 positions agree with TRBD1. This CDR3 has 16 amino acids. Per germline, CDR1 GTSNPN and CDR2 SVGIG (reference sequence). V dropped 6 bases and J dropped 1; count of bases not matched to a gene: 12.

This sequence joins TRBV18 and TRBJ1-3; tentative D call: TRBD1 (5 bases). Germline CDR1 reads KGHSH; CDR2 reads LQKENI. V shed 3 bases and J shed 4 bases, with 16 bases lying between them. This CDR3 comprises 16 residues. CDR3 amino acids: CASSPLGATPGNTIYF. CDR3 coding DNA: TGTGCCAGCTCACCCCTTGGGGCTACCCCGGGAAACACCATATATTTT. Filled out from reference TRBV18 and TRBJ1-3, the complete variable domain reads NAGVMQNPRHLVRRRGQEARLRCSPMKGHSHVYWYRQLPEEGLKFMVYLQKENIIDESGMPKERFSAEFPKEGPSILRIQQVVRGDSAAYFCASSPLGATPGNTIYFGEGSWLTVV.

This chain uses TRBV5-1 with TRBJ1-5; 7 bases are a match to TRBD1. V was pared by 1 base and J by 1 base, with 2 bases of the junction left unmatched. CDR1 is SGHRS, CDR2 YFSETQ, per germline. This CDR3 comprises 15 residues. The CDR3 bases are TGCGCCAGCAGCTTGACAGGGGAGAGCAATCAGCCCCAGCATTTT. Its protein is CASSLTGESNQPQHF.

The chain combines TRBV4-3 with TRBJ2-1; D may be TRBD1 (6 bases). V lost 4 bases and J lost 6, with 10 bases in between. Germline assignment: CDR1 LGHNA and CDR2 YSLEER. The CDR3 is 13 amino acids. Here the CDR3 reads CASSPRGSNEQFF. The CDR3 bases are TGCGCCAGCAGCCCCAGGGGTAGCAATGAGCAGTTCTTC.

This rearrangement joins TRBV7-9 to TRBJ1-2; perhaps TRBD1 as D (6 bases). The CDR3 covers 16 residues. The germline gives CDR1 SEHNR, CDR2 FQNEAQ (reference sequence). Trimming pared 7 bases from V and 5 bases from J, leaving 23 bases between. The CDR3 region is CASTSAGHPTAYGYTF. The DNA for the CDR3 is TGTGCCAGCACCTCAGCGGGACACCCCACGGCATATGGCTACACCTTC.

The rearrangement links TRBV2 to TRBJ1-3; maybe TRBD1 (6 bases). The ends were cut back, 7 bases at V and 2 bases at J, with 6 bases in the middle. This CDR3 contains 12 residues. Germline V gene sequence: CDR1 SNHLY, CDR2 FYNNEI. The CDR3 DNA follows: TGTGCCAGCACAGGGGCTGGAAACACCATATATTTT. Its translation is CASTGAGNTIYF.

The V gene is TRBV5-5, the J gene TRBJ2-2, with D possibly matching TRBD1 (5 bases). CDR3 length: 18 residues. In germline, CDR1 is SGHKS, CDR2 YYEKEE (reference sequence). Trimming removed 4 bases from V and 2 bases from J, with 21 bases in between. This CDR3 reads CASSARLWQGSNTGELFF. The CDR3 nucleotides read TGTGCCAGCAGCGCTCGACTGTGGCAGGGCAGTAACACCGGGGAGCTGTTTTTT.

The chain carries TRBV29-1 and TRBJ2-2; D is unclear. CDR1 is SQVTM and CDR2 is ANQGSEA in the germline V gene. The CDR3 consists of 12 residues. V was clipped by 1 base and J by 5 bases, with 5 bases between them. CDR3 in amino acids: CSVEGRTGELFF. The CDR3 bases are TGCAGCGTTGAAGGCAGAACCGGGGAGCTGTTTTTT.

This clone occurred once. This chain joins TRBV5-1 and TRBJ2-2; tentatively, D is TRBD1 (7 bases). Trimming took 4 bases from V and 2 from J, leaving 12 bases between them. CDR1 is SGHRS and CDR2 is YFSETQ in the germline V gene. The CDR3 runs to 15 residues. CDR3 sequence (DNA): TGCGCCAGCAGCCTGACAGGGACTAACACCGGGGAGCTGTTTTTT. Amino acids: CASSLTGTNTGELFF.

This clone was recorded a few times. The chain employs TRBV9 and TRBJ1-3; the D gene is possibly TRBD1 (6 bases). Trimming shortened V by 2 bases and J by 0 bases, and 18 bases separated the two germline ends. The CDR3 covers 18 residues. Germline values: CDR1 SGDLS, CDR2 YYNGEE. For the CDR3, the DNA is TGTGCCAGCAGCGTTAGGGGGGGCCCTCAACTCTCTGGAAACACCATATATTTT. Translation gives CASSVRGGPQLSGNTIYF.

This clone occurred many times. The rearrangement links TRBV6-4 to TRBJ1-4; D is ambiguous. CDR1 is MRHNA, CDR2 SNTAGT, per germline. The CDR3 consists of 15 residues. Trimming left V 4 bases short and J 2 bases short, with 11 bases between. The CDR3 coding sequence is TGTGCCAGCAGTGTAAACGTCGGGACTAATGAAAAACTGTTTTTT. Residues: CASSVNVGTNEKLFF.

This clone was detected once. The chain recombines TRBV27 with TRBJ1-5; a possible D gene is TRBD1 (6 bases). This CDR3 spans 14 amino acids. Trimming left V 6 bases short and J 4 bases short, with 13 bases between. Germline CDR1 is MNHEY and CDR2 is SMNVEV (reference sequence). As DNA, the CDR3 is TGTGCCAGCAGCCTCCTGGGGGCTAATCAGCCCCAGCATTTT. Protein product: CASSLLGANQPQHF.

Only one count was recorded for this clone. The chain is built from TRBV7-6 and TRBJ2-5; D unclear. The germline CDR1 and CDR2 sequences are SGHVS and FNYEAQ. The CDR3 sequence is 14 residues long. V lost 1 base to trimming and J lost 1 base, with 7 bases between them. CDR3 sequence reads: CASSLGATQETQYF. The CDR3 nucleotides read TGTGCCAGCAGCTTAGGAGCTACCCAAGAGACCCAGTACTTC. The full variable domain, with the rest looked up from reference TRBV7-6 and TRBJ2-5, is GAGVSQSPRYKVTKRGQDVALRCDPISGHVSLYWYRQALGQGPEFLTYFNYEAQQDKSGLPNDRFSAERPEGSISTLTIQRTEQRDSAMYRCASSLGATQETQYFGPGTRLLVL.

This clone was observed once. DNA of the CDR3: TGTGCCAGTAGTTTACCCGGGACAGGGGGCTACGAGCAGTACTTC. Protein sequence: CASSLPGTGGYEQYF. V and J are TRBV19 and TRBJ2-7, with 11 bases matching TRBD1. Germline trimming cut 5 bases from V and 3 bases from J; bases unmatched to any gene: 6. Germline CDR1 is LNHDA and CDR2 is SQIVND (reference sequence). The CDR3 sequence is 15 residues long.